Sequencing of this T cell receptor (beta chain) was carried out in a study of blood T cell repertoires in COVID-19. As for the study in general: The United States, Italy and Spain supplied acute and convalescent COVID-19 samples. PBMCs, B-cell-depleted T cells, or T cells were the source of the cDNA or gDNA that made up the material.

The CDR3 spans 13 residues. Trimming took 5 bases from V and 4 from J, leaving 11 bases between them. Germline loops: CDR1 MNHEY, CDR2 SVGEGT. Sequencing used immunoSEQ multiplex PCR; TCRdb keeps in-frame clones, though not all of them. The data show approximately 290,000 clones, with about 85% seen just once and approximately 0.94% held by the top ten. The chain carries TRBV6-2 or TRBV6-3 and TRBJ1-1; TRBD1 might be the D (5 bases). What was sequenced was peripheral blood. The TCR sequence derives from a human donor with COVID-19, enrolled during active disease. The donor label of this sample is uncertain. The CDR3 protein is CASSLQGGTEAFF. The DNA of the CDR3 is TGTGCCAGCAGTCTTCAGGGAGGCACTGAAGCTTTCTTT.